What follows are 24 T cell receptor beta chains derived from one specimen sequenced in a study of monozygotic twins with inflammatory bowel disease. After re-calling the 5' RACE reads, TCRdb lists one entry per CDR3 protein, DNA absent. The sample totals some 450,000 distinct CDR3 sequences. Sequencing was performed on blood. These receptor sequences come from a human donor with ulcerative colitis or Crohn's disease, or a healthy co-twin of an affected twin (not recorded which).

This chain links TRBV6-4 with TRBJ1-5; the TCRdb D gene call, TRBD1, has no DNA to confirm it. Germline-derived CDR1 and CDR2 are MRHNA and SNTAGT. This CDR3 contains 18 residues. Here the CDR3 reads CASSDYGQYPYSNQPQHF.

The chain is built from TRBV6-2 or TRBV6-3 and TRBJ2-2; TCRdb calls TRBD1, which cannot be checked without DNA. Per germline, CDR1 MNHEY and CDR2 SVGEGT. The CDR3 runs to 15 residues. This CDR3 reads CASSFGQMNTGELFF.

This rearrangement joins TRBV6-5 to TRBJ1-6. The CDR3 totals 14 residues. Germline V gene data show CDR1 as MNHEY and CDR2 as SVGAGI. The CDR3 sequence is CASSSSTRVSPLHF.

The J gene is TRBJ1-1, the V gene TRBV5-1. Germline CDR1 SGHRS, CDR2 YFSETQ. The CDR3 contains 16 residues. The CDR3 loop reads CASSLAGQRLNTEAFF.

This sequence joins TRBV19 and TRBJ1-5; the TCRdb D gene call, TRBD1, has no DNA to confirm it. This CDR3 spans 13 amino acids. Germline CDR1 is LNHDA and CDR2 is SQIVND (reference sequence). The CDR3 sequence: CASGRDTYQPQHF.

The V gene is TRBV30, the J gene TRBJ1-5. The germline gives CDR1 GTSNPN, CDR2 SVGIG (reference sequence). The CDR3 contains 13 residues. CDR3: CAWSVSGAQPQHF.

The chain recombines TRBV5-1 with TRBJ2-5; there is no DNA to check the TCRdb D call of TRBD1. Germline V lookup: CDR1 SGHRS, CDR2 YFSETQ. There are 14 residues in the CDR3. This CDR3 is CASSSTGQGKTQYF.

The V call is TRBV24-1, the J call TRBJ2-3; as DNA is missing, the TRBD2 call by TCRdb cannot be tested. This CDR3 is 15 amino acids long. The germline V gene encodes CDR1 KGHDR and CDR2 SFDVKD. The CDR3 sequence is CATSDTGTRVDTQYF.

The V and J genes are TRBV6-2 or TRBV6-3 and TRBJ2-5; TCRdb proposes TRBD2, but this gene call is untestable without DNA. CDR1 is MNHEY and CDR2 is SVGEGT in the germline V gene. CDR3 size: 15 residues. The CDR3 loop reads CASSYGGAEAETQYF.

The chain has TRBV4-2 and TRBJ2-5; absent DNA, TCRdb's TRBD2 call cannot be checked. This CDR3 is 16 amino acids long. Germline V gives CDR1 LGHNA, CDR2 YNFKEQ. The CDR3 sequence: CASEAGTSSFGETQYF.

The chain joins TRBV6-1 to TRBJ2-2; checking the TCRdb D call of TRBD2 is not possible without DNA. The CDR3 extends over 15 amino acids. CDR1 is MNHNS, CDR2 SASEGT, per germline. The CDR3 sequence is CASSRTSVHAGELFF.

This sequence joins TRBV28 and TRBJ1-5; TCRdb lists TRBD1, though no DNA is available to test this call. This CDR3 has 14 residues. Germline V gene lookup returns CDR1 MDHEN and CDR2 SYDVKM. CDR3: CASTSGQGNQPQHF.

The V gene is TRBV11-1, the J gene TRBJ2-4; TCRdb indicates TRBD2, and absent DNA this call remains unverified. CDR3 size: 19 residues. The germline CDR1 and CDR2 sequences are SGHAT and FQDESV (reference sequence). CDR3 protein: CASSSHPYGGAVDKNIQYF.

The V gene is TRBV5-1, the J gene TRBJ2-7. This CDR3 contains 15 residues. CDR1 and CDR2 (germline): SGHRS, YFSETQ. The CDR3 here is CASSLLGDGTYEQYF.

This chain links TRBV15 with TRBJ2-5; TCRdb's assignment of TRBD2 cannot be checked, as there is no DNA. This CDR3 comprises 16 residues. Germline CDR1 is LNHNV and CDR2 is YYDKDF (reference sequence). The CDR3 spells CATSRGLAGVLETQYF. Variable domain in full (rest from reference TRBV15 and TRBJ2-5): DAMVIQNPRYQVTQFGKPVTLSCSQTLNHNVMYWYQQKSSQAPKLLFHYYDKDFNNEADTPDNFQSRRPNTSFCFLDIRSPGLGDTAMYLCATSRGLAGVLETQYFGPGTRLLVL.

The gene calls are TRBV4-1 and TRBJ1-5. The CDR3 covers 16 residues. Germline V gene lookup returns CDR1 MGHRA and CDR2 YSYEKL. CDR3: CASSQEGSQVNQPQHF.

This chain joins TRBV12-3 or TRBV12-4 and TRBJ1-2. CDR3 size: 16 residues. This chain's CDR3 is CASSRILDHSNYGYTF.

CDR3 amino acids: CASSSTELAGERSYNEQFF. The V gene is TRBV5-1, the J gene TRBJ2-1; TCRdb's D call of TRBD2 is untestable without DNA. CDR1 and CDR2 (germline): SGHRS, YFSETQ. The CDR3 is 19 residues long.

The chain has TRBV5-1 and TRBJ2-1; the TCRdb D gene call, TRBD2, has no DNA to confirm it. CDR3 size: 16 residues. Germline V gene sequence: CDR1 SGHRS, CDR2 YFSETQ. The CDR3 here is CASKASGGESYNEQFF. Combining the CDR3 with reference TRBV5-1 and TRBJ2-1 gives the whole variable domain KAGVTQTPRYLIKTRGQQVTLSCSPISGHRSVSWYQQTPGQGLQFLFEYFSETQRNKGNFPGRFSGRQFSNSRSEMNVSTLELGDSALYLCASKASGGESYNEQFFGPGTRLTVL.

The CDR3 sequence: CSARAGTGEQYF. The rearrangement links TRBV20-1 to TRBJ2-7; TCRdb names TRBD1, which stays unverified in the absence of DNA. The CDR3 loop spans 12 amino acids. In germline, CDR1 is DFQATT, CDR2 SNEGSKA (reference sequence).

The CDR3 spells CASTGTGYGYTF. The chain carries TRBV12-3 or TRBV12-4 and TRBJ1-2; the TRBD1 assignment by TCRdb is unverifiable without DNA. The length of the CDR3 is 12 residues.

CDR3 in amino acids: CASSIDSYSNQPQHF. The chain employs TRBV19 and TRBJ1-5. Per germline, CDR1 LNHDA and CDR2 SQIVND (reference sequence). This CDR3 has 15 amino acids.

The rearrangement uses TRBV20-1 and TRBJ2-1; without DNA, the TCRdb call of TRBD2 cannot be checked. CDR3 length: 14 amino acids. The germline gives CDR1 DFQATT, CDR2 SNEGSKA (reference sequence). The CDR3 spells CSATAGESYNEQFF.

This chain links TRBV5-1 with TRBJ1-1; TCRdb's D gene call, TRBD1, goes unchecked for lack of DNA. Looked up from germline, CDR1 is SGHRS and CDR2 is YFSETQ. The CDR3 is 14 amino acids. The CDR3 spells CASSLEEGATEAFF.